This T cell receptor beta chain was identified during a study of memory CD4+ T cells and cytomegalovirus serostatus. Across the study: Donors were healthy Belgian adults, under 10 CMV seropositive and around 23 seronegative. Whole-study results and caveats: CD4+ memory repertoires contained about 40% of the 164 reported CMV TCRbeta sequences.

This CDR3 contains 16 residues. Germline values: CDR1 SSHAT, CDR2 FNYEAQ (reference sequence). Assay: immunoSEQ multiplex PCR; the TCRdb copy retains only in-frame clones and omits some. In the table there are 25,000 to 35,000 clones, about 75% of which are singletons. Remarks on this clone: Its antigen is as yet unknown. One end of the junction fails to match germline, which may point to a read error.

Single viable CD3+CD4+CD8-CD45RO+ cells were sorted as the memory CD4+ T cells. Specimen: memory CD4+ T cells from blood. The gene calls are TRBV7-7 and TRBJ2-3; 10 bases fit TRBD2. The source is an adult in good health and CMV-seronegative. Some clones in this sample may be carry-over from other donors' samples. CDR3 in amino acids: CASSFGAGGNTDTQYF. The CDR3 coding sequence is TGTGCTAGCAGCTTTGGAGCGGGGGGGAACACAGATACGCAGTATTTT.